A selection of T cell receptor beta chains follows, all from one sample in a study of cytomegalovirus exposure and HLA in healthy donors. Some clones are missing from TCRdb's copy, which holds only in-frame ones; the method was immunoSEQ multiplex PCR. The table lists some 100,000 clones, around two thirds of them singletons. The sample comprised PBMCs. The receptors derive from a woman in her 30s in good health and CMV-seropositive. Both conserved end residues are part of each CDR3. D genes are given only for firm matches. The listing skips clone size in some rows; elsewhere it reads once, few, many or a size class.

J: TRBJ2-5; size: .; V: TRBV7-7; D: .; CDR3: CASSTRVLRTQYF; DNA: TGTGCCAGCAGCACCCGGGTTCTCCGGACCCAGTACTTC
J: TRBJ2-7; size: .; V: TRBV5-1; D: TRBD1; CDR3: CASSFADRGNEQYF; DNA: TGCGCCAGCAGCTTCGCTGACAGGGGGAACGAGCAGTACTTC
J: TRBJ1-2; size: .; V: TRBV27; D: .; CDR3: CASSEWGRGNPYGYTF; DNA: TGTGCCAGCAGTGAGTGGGGTAGGGGAAACCCCTATGGCTACACCTTC
J: TRBJ2-7; size: .; V: TRBV19; D: TRBD2; CDR3: CASSIDSGRSYEQYF; DNA: TGTGCCAGTAGTATAGATAGCGGGAGATCCTACGAGCAGTACTTC
J: TRBJ1-3; size: .; V: TRBV25-1; D: .; CDR3: CASSDPRFLGNTIYF; DNA: TGTGCCAGCAGTGATCCTAGGTTTTTGGGAAACACCATATATTTT
J: TRBJ1-1; size: few; V: TRBV12-5; D: .; CDR3: CASGLVPGGREAFF; DNA: TGTGCTAGTGGTTTGGTACCGGGGGGGCGGGAAGCTTTCTTT
J: TRBJ1-2; size: few; V: TRBV15; D: TRBD1; CDR3: CATSRDRVDYGYTF; DNA: TGTGCCACCAGCAGGGACAGGGTGGACTATGGCTACACCTTC
J: TRBJ1-2; size: .; V: TRBV6-5; D: .; CDR3: CASSYSMYRSGYPF; DNA: TGTGCCAGCAGTTACTCGATGTATAGGAGTGGCTACCCCTTC
J: TRBJ2-3; size: .; V: TRBV6-1; D: TRBD2; CDR3: CASRSGATDTQYF; DNA: TGTGCCAGCAGGAGCGGGGCGACAGATACGCAGTATTTT
J: TRBJ2-7; size: .; V: TRBV18; D: TRBD2; CDR3: CASSPVAGDYEQYF; DNA: TGTGCCAGCTCACCCGTAGCGGGGGATTACGAGCAGTACTTC
J: TRBJ1-2; size: few; V: TRBV5-1; D: .; CDR3: CASSPSLDSGGGYTF; DNA: TGCGCCAGCAGCCCTTCCTTGGACAGCGGTGGGGGCTACACCTTC
J: TRBJ1-1; size: .; V: TRBV11-2; D: TRBD1; CDR3: CASSSGQGAFF; DNA: TGTGCCAGCAGCTCCGGACAGGGAGCTTTCTTT
J: TRBJ1-1; size: .; V: TRBV18; D: TRBD1; CDR3: CASSPPSQGATEAFF; DNA: TGTGCCAGCTCACCACCGTCACAGGGGGCGACTGAAGCTTTCTTT
J: TRBJ2-5; size: .; V: TRBV28; D: .; CDR3: CASSLLTLWEQYF; DNA: TGTGCCAGCAGTTTATTGACGCTTTGGGAGCAGTACTTC
J: TRBJ2-2; size: .; V: TRBV11-2; D: .; CDR3: CASIGGGGASNPNTGELFF; DNA: TGTGCCAGCATCGGGGGAGGGGGTGCCTCCAACCCGAACACCGGGGAGCTGTTTTTT
J: TRBJ2-5; size: .; V: TRBV7-9; D: TRBD2; CDR3: CASGTSGQETQYF; DNA: TGTGCCAGCGGAACTAGCGGGCAAGAGACCCAGTACTTC
J: TRBJ2-1; size: .; V: TRBV28; D: TRBD2; CDR3: CASSISGVSYNEQFF; DNA: TGTGCCAGCAGTATAAGCGGGGTCTCCTACAATGAGCAGTTCTTC
J: TRBJ1-2; size: .; V: TRBV28; D: .; CDR3: CASRSSPPDGYTF; DNA: TGTGCCAGCAGATCCTCCCCCCCTGATGGCTACACCTTC
J: TRBJ2-3; size: .; V: TRBV9; D: TRBD2; CDR3: CASSVEVAGGTDTQYF; DNA: TGTGCCAGCAGCGTAGAGGTAGCGGGGGGAACAGATACGCAGTATTTT
J: TRBJ1-3; size: .; V: TRBV4-3; D: .; CDR3: CASSQAPPHSSGNTIYF; DNA: TGCGCCAGCAGCCAAGCGCCCCCGCACAGCTCTGGAAACACCATATATTTT
J: TRBJ1-4; size: .; V: TRBV7-2; D: .; CDR3: CASSMNRNEKLFF; DNA: TGTGCCAGCAGCATGAACAGGAATGAAAAACTGTTTTTT
J: TRBJ2-1; size: .; V: TRBV7-2; D: TRBD2; CDR3: CASSPRLAGGEQFF; DNA: TGTGCCAGCAGCCCCAGACTAGCGGGGGGCGAGCAGTTCTTC
J: TRBJ1-5; size: few; V: TRBV2; D: .; CDR3: CASSGHGNQPQHF; DNA: TGTGCCAGCAGTGGGCATGGCAATCAGCCCCAGCATTTT
J: TRBJ1-5; size: few; V: TRBV15; D: .; CDR3: CATSSGGPSNQPQHF; DNA: TGTGCCACCAGCTCCGGAGGGCCTAGCAATCAGCCCCAGCATTTT
J: TRBJ2-7; size: .; V: TRBV20-1; D: .; CDR3: CSARSSYEQYF; DNA: TGCAGTGCGAGAAGTAGCTACGAGCAGTACTTC
J: TRBJ2-1; size: .; V: TRBV7-9; D: .; CDR3: CASSFRRTGDNEQFF; DNA: TGTGCCAGCAGCTTTAGAAGGACTGGGGACAATGAGCAGTTCTTC
J: TRBJ1-2; size: few; V: TRBV2; D: TRBD1; CDR3: CASSPTGNYGYTF; DNA: TGTGCCAGCAGTCCGACAGGGAACTATGGCTACACCTTC
J: TRBJ1-2; size: .; V: TRBV5-3; D: .; CDR3: CARSSSGLGYTF; DNA: TGTGCCAGAAGCTCCTCAGGTTTGGGCTACACCTTC
J: TRBJ2-3; size: .; V: TRBV6-4; D: .; CDR3: CASSTGSTDTQYF; DNA: TGTGCCAGCAGCACAGGGAGCACAGATACGCAGTATTTT
J: TRBJ1-2; size: .; V: TRBV6-4; D: TRBD1; CDR3: CASSLYSGDRAGTYTF; DNA: TGTGCCAGCAGCCTCTATTCCGGGGACAGGGCGGGGACGTACACCTTC
J: TRBJ2-3; size: .; V: TRBV7-2; D: .; CDR3: CASSPISSTDTQYF; DNA: TGTGCCAGCAGCCCGATTAGCTCCACAGATACGCAGTATTTT
J: TRBJ2-1; size: .; V: TRBV5-1; D: TRBD1; CDR3: CASSLGPPGTGGNEQFF; DNA: TGCGCCAGCAGCTTGGGACCCCCCGGGACAGGTGGAAATGAGCAGTTCTTC
J: TRBJ1-3; size: .; V: TRBV30; D: .; CDR3: CAWGKNSGNTIYF; DNA: TGTGCCTGGGGCAAAAACTCTGGAAACACCATATATTTT
J: TRBJ1-6; size: .; V: TRBV25-1; D: TRBD1; CDR3: CASSLTGNNSPLHF; DNA: TGTGCCAGCAGTCTGACAGGGAACAATTCACCCCTCCACTTT
J: TRBJ1-2; size: few; V: TRBV4-1; D: .; CDR3: CASSQVTRGTFYGYTF; DNA: TGCGCCAGCAGCCAGGTGACTAGGGGAACCTTCTATGGCTACACCTTC